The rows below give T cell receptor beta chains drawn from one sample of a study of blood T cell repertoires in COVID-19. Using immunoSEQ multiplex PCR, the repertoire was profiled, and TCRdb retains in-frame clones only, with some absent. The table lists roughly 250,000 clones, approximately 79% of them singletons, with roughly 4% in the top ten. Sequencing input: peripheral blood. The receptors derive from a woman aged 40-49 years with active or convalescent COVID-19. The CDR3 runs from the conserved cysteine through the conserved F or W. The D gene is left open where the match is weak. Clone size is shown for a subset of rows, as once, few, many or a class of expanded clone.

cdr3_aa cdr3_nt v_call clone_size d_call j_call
CASSSGLAGNYEQYF TGTGCCAGCAGCTCTGGACTAGCGGGGAACTACGAGCAGTACTTC TRBV5-6 few TRBD2 TRBJ2-7
CASSWAGGSYEQYF TGTGCCAGCAGCTGGGCGGGGGGCTCCTACGAGCAGTACTTC TRBV7-9 NA TRBD2 TRBJ2-7
CASSGQGGGTEAFF TGTGCCAGCAGTGGACAGGGGGGAGGCACTGAAGCTTTCTTT TRBV2 NA TRBD1 TRBJ1-1
CASSLGVSGNTIYF TGTGCCAGCAGCTTGGGCGTCTCTGGAAACACCATATATTTT TRBV5-6 NA NA TRBJ1-3
CASSLAGGDEQYF TGTGCCAGCAGCTTAGCCGGAGGGGACGAGCAGTACTTC TRBV11-3 NA NA TRBJ2-7
CASSLAGNTEAFF TGTGCCAGCAGCCTGGCGGGGAACACTGAAGCTTTCTTT TRBV14 NA NA TRBJ1-1
CASREQGAGGYTF TGTGCCAGCAGAGAACAGGGGGCTGGTGGCTACACCTTC TRBV28 NA TRBD1 TRBJ1-2
CASSEAGGTGYTF TGTGCCAGCAGTGAAGCGGGGGGAACTGGCTACACCTTC TRBV6-1 NA NA TRBJ1-2
CASSQEGQGFYNEQFF TGCGCCAGCAGCCAAGAGGGACAGGGATTTTACAATGAGCAGTTCTTC TRBV4-1 few TRBD1 TRBJ2-1
CASSFAGNTEAFF TGTGCCAGCAGTTTCGCGGGGAACACTGAAGCTTTCTTT TRBV12-3/TRBV12-4 NA NA TRBJ1-1